This TCR beta chain came from a study of blood T cell repertoires in COVID-19. Study details: Sources were T cells, B-cell-depleted T cells, or PBMCs; the material itself was cDNA or gDNA.

Original processing notes: The authors estimated nucleated cell counts from reference gene primer amplification. The table came from immunoSEQ multiplex PCR; TCRdb's copy has only in-frame clones and leaves some out. That table is the source of V, J and clone size, and D and trimming were worked out from the DNA. The profile shows about 160,000 clones, 60% to 80% of them singletons. Germline lookup yields CDR1 SGHVS and CDR2 FQNEAQ. Trimming removed 5 bases from V and 4 bases from J; junction bases left unmatched: 9. The CDR3 has 16 residues. This clonotype was sampled from a man in his 70s with acute or convalescent COVID-19. The sequencing input was peripheral blood. The chain uses TRBV7-8 and TRBJ2-2; TRBD1 matches at 8 bases. The CDR3 loop reads CASSGRQGRRTGELFF. The CDR3 nucleotides read TGTGCCAGCAGCGGTAGACAGGGGCGACGCACCGGGGAGCTGTTTTTT. The variable domain in full, with the rest retrieved from reference TRBV7-8 and TRBJ2-2, is GAGVSQSPRYKVAKRGQDVALRCDPISGHVSLFWYQQALGQGPEFLTYFQNEAQLDKSGLPSDRFFAERPEGSVSTLKIQRTQQEDSAVYLCASSGRQGRRTGELFFGEGSRLTVL.